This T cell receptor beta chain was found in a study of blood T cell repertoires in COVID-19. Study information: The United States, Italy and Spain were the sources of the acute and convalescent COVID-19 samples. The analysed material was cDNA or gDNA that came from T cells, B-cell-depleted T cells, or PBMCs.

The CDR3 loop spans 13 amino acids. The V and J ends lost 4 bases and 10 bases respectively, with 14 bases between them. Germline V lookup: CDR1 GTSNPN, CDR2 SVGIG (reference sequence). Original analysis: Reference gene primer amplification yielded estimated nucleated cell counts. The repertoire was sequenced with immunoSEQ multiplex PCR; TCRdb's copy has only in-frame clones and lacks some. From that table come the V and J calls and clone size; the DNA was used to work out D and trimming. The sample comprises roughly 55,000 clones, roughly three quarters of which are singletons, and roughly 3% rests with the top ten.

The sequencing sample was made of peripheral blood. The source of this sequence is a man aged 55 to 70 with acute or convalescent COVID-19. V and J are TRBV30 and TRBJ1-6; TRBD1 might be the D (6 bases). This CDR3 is CAWTRKQGSPLHF. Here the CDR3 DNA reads TGTGCCTGGACCAGAAAGCAGGGGTCACCCCTCCACTTT.